The source of this TCR beta chain is a study of T cell changes during pregnancy in multiple sclerosis. Per germline, CDR1 SQVTM and CDR2 ANQGSEA. The CDR3 sequence is 12 residues long. V lost 4 bases to trimming and J lost 11 bases, with 17 bases between them. The table came from immunoSEQ multiplex PCR; TCRdb's copy has only in-frame clones and leaves some out. Among about 45,000 clones listed, approximately 90% were seen once. The material was CD8+ T cells from peripheral blood mononuclear cells, obtained in the second trimester of pregnancy. The chain has TRBV29-1 and TRBJ2-5; D possibly corresponds to TRBD1 (6 bases). This receptor was obtained from a female donor with multiple sclerosis, enrolled in a pregnancy study. The CDR3 region has the DNA TGCAGCGTTGCTTTGGGGGCCGGAGAGCAGTACTTC. Translating it yields CSVALGAGEQYF.